Sequencing of this T cell receptor beta chain was carried out in a study of CD8+ T cells in alopecia areata. Study background: Affected scalp percentage gauged treated patients' severity.

The CDR3 is 14 amino acids. CDR1 is SGHTA and CDR2 is FQGNSA in the germline V gene. V gave up 5 bases and J gave up 4 bases, with 14 bases separating them. Isolated RNA was reverse transcribed into cDNA used as the sequencing template. Clones were sequenced by immunoSEQ multiplex PCR, and TCRdb holds only the in-frame ones, with some missing. This table holds 250,000 to 350,000 clones, about three fifths found once. This clone was detected a few times. Treatment: oral pan-JAK inhibitor, 5-10 mg twice daily. Collected material from alopecia areata patients comprised lesional scalp punch biopsies and peripheral blood.

The clonotype originates from a human donor with alopecia areata. Here the sequenced sample was CD4+ T cells sorted from blood, taken around week 54, from a patient treated with tofacitinib. V is TRBV7-2 and J is TRBJ1-1; D remains ambiguous. For the CDR3, the DNA is TGTGCCAGCAGCCCGAAAGGGCGGCGCACTGAAGCTTTCTTT. Protein sequence: CASSPKGRRTEAFF.